Following are 5 T cell receptor delta chains from one sample sequenced in a study of gamma-delta T cells after stem cell transplantation (dated by TCRdb to the mid-2010s). Preparation of the library involved RT-PCR. Instrument used: Illumina MiSeq. With CATT, TCRdb called clones again from the public reads; duplicate DNA rows were later joined. This sample lists roughly 2,000 delta-chain clones; approximately 1.3% were detected once. Of the sample, about 24% is held by the ten largest clones. Material for sequencing was gamma-delta T cells. The receptors come from a human donor. It is not recorded whose cells these are; they may come from a transplant donor.

This clone was observed a few times. This DNA translates differently at residue 12 from the TCRdb protein, which is that of a much larger clone; a read error is likely, and the protein shown is the DNA's own translation. The rearrangement uses TRDV2 and TRDJ1, with D possibly TRDD2 on 5 matching bases. CDR1 and CDR2 (germline): GEAIGNYY, EKD. The CDR3 length is 17 residues. V lost 2 bases and J lost 4, with 22 bases in between. The CDR3: CACDSLRSEAYIDKLIF. The DNA for the CDR3 is TGTGCCTGTGACAGTCTCAGATCCGAGGCCTACATCGATAAACTCATCTTT.

Of note for this clone: TCRdb shows a much larger clone's protein in place of this DNA's translation, and the two differ at residue 5, likely through a read error; the protein shown is translated from the DNA. The chain carries TRDV2 and TRDJ1; 7 bases align to TRDD2. This CDR3 region has 18 residues. The trim removed 2 bases at V and 0 bases at J, leaving 14 bases unmatched. Germline V gene lookup returns CDR1 GEAIGNYY and CDR2 EKD. In DNA form, the CDR3 reads TGTGCCTGTGACAGCCTTCCTCTACGGGGAGGAGACACCGATAAACTCATCTTT. Its translation: CACDSLPLRGGDTDKLIF.

Note on this clone: A read error is the likely source, as a far larger clone sits one nucleotide away. The same CDR3 is also encoded by other DNA sequences in this sample. V is TRDV2 and J is TRDJ1; 10 bases map to TRDD3. The germline V gene has CDR1 GEAIGNYY and CDR2 EKD. This CDR3 spans 20 amino acids. J was trimmed by 0 bases and V by 0 bases; bases with no gene match: 15. The CDR3 coding sequence is TGTGCCTGTGACACCGTAAGTCCCCTGGGGGATAAAAGGGACACCGATAAACTCATCTTT. Protein product: CACDTVSPLGDKRDTDKLIF.

This clone is deemed large. Other DNA sequences within the sample encode an identical CDR3. The chain combines TRDV2 with TRDJ3; 13 bases match TRDD3. V shed 0 bases and J 1 base; nucleotides not matched to a gene: 5. CDR3 length equals 20 residues. The germline V gene has CDR1 GEAIGNYY and CDR2 EKD. Written as DNA, the CDR3 is TGTGCCTGTGACACCGTACTGGGGGATACGAAATCCTGGGACACCCGACAGATGTTTTTC. The encoded protein is CACDTVLGDTKSWDTRQMFF.

Regarding this clone: TCRdb has a much larger clone's protein, which differs at residue 12 from the translation of this DNA, likely because of a read error; what is shown is the protein translated from the DNA. The genes are TRDV3 and TRDJ3, with 11 bases fitting TRDD3. CDR3 length: 20 residues. The germline V gene has CDR1 TVYSNPD and CDR2 GDNSRS (reference sequence). With 1 base clipped from V and 2 bases from J, the junction kept 13 bases outside the gene matches. This chain's CDR3 is CAFISGGYAPGPWDTRQMFF. In DNA form, the CDR3 reads TGTGCCTTTATAAGTGGGGGATACGCCCCGGGCCCCTGGGACACCCGACAGATGTTTTTC.